These T cell receptor beta chains were read from a single sample in a study of cytomegalovirus exposure and HLA in healthy donors. Produced via immunoSEQ multiplex PCR; TCRdb's table is partial and in-frame only. The sample lists 150,000 to 200,000 clones, around 77% seen once, with 1.5% to 2% in the top ten. Sequencing used PBMCs. These TCRs come from a man aged 25-45 years in good health and CMV-seronegative. Each CDR3 is given with its conserved first and last residue. A D gene is named only where the DNA matches it firmly. A clone size is listed for some rows: how often the clone was seen (once, few, many), or a class if it is expanded.

d_call	v_call	j_call	clone_size	cdr3_nt	cdr3_aa
TRBD1	TRBV5-1	TRBJ1-6	NA	TGCGCCAGCAGCTTGGGGGACAGGGGGAATAATTCACCCCTCCACTTT	CASSLGDRGNNSPLHF
NA	TRBV2	TRBJ1-5	few	TGTGCCAGCAGGGAAAACAGCTACAATCAGCCCCAGCATTTT	CASRENSYNQPQHF
TRBD2	TRBV29-1	TRBJ2-5	few	TGCAGCGTTGAATATCGACTAGCGGGAGCGGTGGAGACCCAGTACTTC	CSVEYRLAGAVETQYF
TRBD1	TRBV5-4	TRBJ2-3	NA	TGTGCCACTACAACAGGGGGCCTGGTCGGCACAGATACGCAGTATTTT	CATTTGGLVGTDTQYF
NA	TRBV29-1	TRBJ2-7	NA	TGCAGCGTCTGGACAGCCAGAGGCGACGAGCAGTACTTC	CSVWTARGDEQYF
NA	TRBV9	TRBJ1-2	NA	TGTGCCAGCAGCGAAGCAGGGGCCTCTGGCTACACCTTC	CASSEAGASGYTF
TRBD2	TRBV6-4	TRBJ2-1	NA	TGTGCCAGCAGTAATTCTCTAGCGGGAGTTGATAATGAGCAGTTCTTC	CASSNSLAGVDNEQFF
NA	TRBV6-5	TRBJ2-7	NA	TGTGCCAGCAGTCCCACTAGCTTCCCCTACGAGCAGTACTTC	CASSPTSFPYEQYF
TRBD1	TRBV7-9	TRBJ2-5	NA	TGTGCCAGCAGCTTAGTCACCGGGACAGGGAGGGAGACCCAGTACTTC	CASSLVTGTGRETQYF
NA	TRBV2	TRBJ1-4	few	TGTGCCAGCAGTGATACGGGATCAAATGAAAAACTGTTTTTT	CASSDTGSNEKLFF
NA	TRBV6-6	TRBJ2-1	NA	TGTGCCAGCAGTAGGGGTTCCTACAATGAGCAGTTCTTC	CASSRGSYNEQFF
NA	TRBV7-8	TRBJ2-7	NA	TGTGCCAGCAGCTTAGTAGCGCTCGCCTACGAGCAGTACTTC	CASSLVALAYEQYF
NA	TRBV7-9	TRBJ2-5	NA	TGTGCCAGCAGCCACGCCAGGCGGACTGGTGAAGAGACCCAGTACTTC	CASSHARRTGEETQYF
NA	TRBV5-8	TRBJ1-4	NA	TGTGCCAGCAGTCAACCGGGACAAACTAATGAAAAACTGTTTTTT	CASSQPGQTNEKLFF
NA	TRBV4-1	TRBJ1-5	NA	TGCGCCAGCAGCCACCAGTGGGGGGGCAATCAGCCCCAGCATTTT	CASSHQWGGNQPQHF
TRBD2	TRBV5-1	TRBJ2-2	NA	TGCGCCAGCAGCTTAGCGGGAGGCAACACCGGGGAGCTGTTTTTT	CASSLAGGNTGELFF
TRBD1	TRBV28	TRBJ1-6	NA	TGTGCCAGCAGTTCGACAGGGCCGAATTCACCCCTCCACTTT	CASSSTGPNSPLHF
NA	TRBV7-3	TRBJ1-1	NA	TGTGCCAGCAGCCCGGGACGGGGGGAGACTGAAGCTTTCTTT	CASSPGRGETEAFF